A single sample is the source of the 22 T cell receptor beta chains below, sequenced in a study of cytomegalovirus exposure and HLA in healthy donors (dated by TCRdb to 2017 to 2019). The library was obtained by the immunoSEQ multiplex PCR assay. A mixture of 60 forward primers for TCR Vbeta segments and 13 reverse primers for TCR Jbeta segments was used in the multiplex PCR. The clones in this table, taken by TCRdb from immuneACCESS, are in-frame only. Not every clone is retained; where verified, under half of the shortfall comes from an unresolved V gene, and the cause of the rest is unknown. This sample has about 95,000 clones in its table, and around 73% of those were observed once. The ten most abundant clones make up over 4% of the sample. Sequencing was performed on PBMCs. Receptor source: a woman in her thirties or forties in good health and CMV-seropositive.

The chain recombines TRBV7-8 with TRBJ2-7, with TRBD2 as a possible D gene (6 bases). The CDR3 consists of 14 residues. The V gene lost 5 bases and the J gene lost 2 bases, with 13 bases spanning the gap. Germline V gene lookup returns CDR1 SGHVS and CDR2 FQNEAQ. CDR3 in amino acids: CASSPHSGPYEQYF. The CDR3 coding sequence is TGTGCCAGCAGCCCCCATAGCGGTCCCTACGAGCAGTACTTC. The full variable domain, in which reference TRBV7-8 and TRBJ2-7 provide the parts outside the CDR3, is GAGVSQSPRYKVAKRGQDVALRCDPISGHVSLFWYQQALGQGPEFLTYFQNEAQLDKSGLPSDRFFAERPEGSVSTLKIQRTQQEDSAVYLCASSPHSGPYEQYFGPGTRLTVT.

The chain recombines TRBV6-6 with TRBJ2-3; 12 bases map to TRBD2. Trimming cost V 4 bases and J 0 bases; bases outside gene matches: 2. The CDR3 is made up of 16 amino acids. The germline gives CDR1 MNHNY, CDR2 SVGAGI (reference sequence). The CDR3 loop reads CASSSGTSGSTDTQYF. The CDR3 bases are TGTGCCAGCAGTTCGGGGACTAGCGGGAGCACAGATACGCAGTATTTT.

The CDR3 DNA reads TGTGCCAGCAGCTTGAGTTCAGAATCCTACAATGAGCAGTTCTTC. It encodes CASSLSSESYNEQFF. This chain links TRBV5-4 with TRBJ2-1; D is undetermined. This CDR3 is built from 15 residues. The germline gives CDR1 SGHNT, CDR2 YYREEE (reference sequence). V was clipped by 1 base and J by 1 base, with 9 bases between them.

V and J are TRBV11-3 and TRBJ2-3; weak D call: TRBD2 (5 bases). The length of the CDR3 is 17 residues. V lost 2 bases and J lost 2, with 17 bases in between. Germline CDR1 and CDR2: SGHNT and YENEEA. The CDR3: CASSLSGSGFFTDTQYF. CDR3 nucleotides: TGTGCCAGCAGCTTAAGCGGTTCGGGCTTCTTCACAGATACGCAGTATTTT.

The rearrangement joins TRBV13 to TRBJ2-7, with D possibly TRBD2 on 6 matching bases. V lost 1 base and J lost 4, with 32 bases in between. In germline, CDR1 is PRHDT, CDR2 FYEKMQ (reference sequence). The CDR3 loop spans 21 amino acids. The CDR3 spells CASSLVPKQPRTGDNRYEQYF. DNA of the CDR3: TGTGCCAGCAGCTTAGTCCCCAAACAACCTCGGACGGGAGATAATAGATACGAGCAGTACTTC. Full variable domain (remainder filled in from reference TRBV13 and TRBJ2-7): AAGVIQSPRHLIKEKRETATLKCYPIPRHDTVYWYQQGPGQDPQFLISFYEKMQSDKGSIPDRFSAQQFSDYHSELNMSSLELGDSALYFCASSLVPKQPRTGDNRYEQYFGPGTRLTVT.

The V call is TRBV5-1, the J call TRBJ1-2; 7 nucleotides line up with TRBD1. From germline, CDR1 is SGHRS and CDR2 YFSETQ. V was pared by 0 bases and J by 4 bases, with 6 bases of the junction left unmatched. CDR3 length: 15 residues. The CDR3 bases are TGCGCCAGCAGCTTGGCACAGGGGTCGGCCTATGGCTACACCTTC. Protein sequence: CASSLAQGSAYGYTF.

Turning to this clone: One end of the junction does not line up with germline, which may come from a read error. The chain couples TRBV10-1 to TRBJ2-3; 7 positions match TRBD1. This CDR3 has 11 amino acids. Germline assignment: CDR1 WNHNN and CDR2 SYGVQD (reference sequence). Written as DNA, the CDR3 is TGCGCCAGCAGTGGGACAGGTACGCAGTATTTT. Protein product: CASSGTGTQYF.

The J gene is TRBJ2-7, the V gene TRBV7-9; 14 bases fit TRBD2. V shed 5 bases and J 7 bases; nucleotides not matched to a gene: 4. In germline, CDR1 is SEHNR, CDR2 FQNEAQ (reference sequence). The CDR3 contains 14 residues. The CDR3 protein is CASSPGLAGGEQYF. In DNA form, the CDR3 reads TGTGCCAGCAGCCCCGGACTAGCGGGAGGTGAGCAGTACTTC.

The chain recombines TRBV28 with TRBJ2-1; 8 bases are shared with TRBD2. The CDR3 loop spans 15 amino acids. The germline gives CDR1 MDHEN, CDR2 SYDVKM. J gave up 7 bases and V 1 base, and 6 bases lay outside the gene matches. The CDR3 here is CASSLSAGVWNEQFF. The CDR3 nucleotides are TGTGCCAGCAGTTTATCAGCGGGAGTCTGGAATGAGCAGTTCTTC. The full variable domain, with the rest looked up from reference TRBV28 and TRBJ2-1, is DVKVTQSSRYLVKRTGEKVFLECVQDMDHENMFWYRQDPGLGLRLIYFSYDVKMKEKGDIPEGYSVSREKKERFSLILESASTNQTSMYLCASSLSAGVWNEQFFGPGTRLTVL.

This clone is judged medium-sized. The genes are TRBV4-1 and TRBJ2-2; unclear D gene. V was clipped by 3 bases and J by 1 base, with 6 bases between them. CDR1 MGHRA and CDR2 YSYEKL come from the germline V gene. The CDR3 runs to 14 residues. Here the CDR3 reads CASSHHKNTGELFF. The CDR3 DNA reads TGCGCCAGCAGCCACCACAAGAACACCGGGGAGCTGTTTTTT.

The CDR3, as DNA: TGTGCCATCAGTGAGTCCGGGGGAAGTCCCTACGAGCAGTACTTC. The encoded protein is CAISESGGSPYEQYF. V usage is TRBV10-3 and J usage is TRBJ2-7; D is possibly TRBD2 (6 bases). Trimming took 0 bases from V and 2 from J, leaving 11 bases between them. This CDR3 is 15 amino acids long. Germline V gene lookup returns CDR1 ENHRY and CDR2 SYGVKD.

J is TRBJ1-5 and V is TRBV28; 9 bases are shared with TRBD1. There are 16 residues in the CDR3. Germline CDR1 and CDR2: MDHEN and SYDVKM. V lost 5 bases and J lost 6; bases outside the gene matches: 11. CDR3 amino acids: CASSPRDRVRSQPQHF. DNA of the CDR3: TGTGCCAGCAGTCCCCGGGACAGGGTGCGTAGTCAGCCCCAGCATTTT.

The rearrangement uses TRBV18 and TRBJ2-5; TRBD1 matches 9 bases. Germline V CDR1 and CDR2: KGHSH, LQKENI. There are 15 residues in the CDR3. Unmatched junction bases numbered 7, after V lost 3 bases and J lost 5 bases. This chain's CDR3 is CASSPVQGAGETQYF. The CDR3 DNA reads as TGTGCCAGCTCACCTGTACAGGGGGCCGGCGAGACCCAGTACTTC.

V is TRBV5-1 and J is TRBJ2-5; TRBD1 aligns across 9 bases. The length of the CDR3 is 14 residues. Trimming at V came to 4 bases and at J to 5 bases, leaving 6 bases not matched to a gene. Looked up from germline, CDR1 is SGHRS and CDR2 is YFSETQ. The CDR3 DNA follows: TGCGCCAGCAGCGACCGACAGGGGGGTGAGACCCAGTACTTC. Its translation: CASSDRQGGETQYF.

This clone was seen a handful of times. This is likely a read error, given that the CDR3 carries no conserved phenylalanine or tryptophan at its end. The DNA is left out, because the CDR3 cannot be placed on it with certainty; the CDR3 is given as TCRdb lists it. This chain uses TRBV2 with TRBJ1-4; TRBD1, as called in the table, went unchecked against the DNA. Germline V gene lookup returns CDR1 SNHLY and CDR2 FYNNEI. The CDR3 sequence runs 11 residues, both termini included. The CDR3 protein is CASSVGTGVEV.

The genes are TRBV6-5 and TRBJ1-6, with a weak D call TRBD1 (5 bases). The V gene's germline CDR1 is MNHEY and CDR2 SVGAGI. This CDR3 has 14 amino acids. The V gene lost 2 bases and the J gene lost 10 bases, with 12 bases spanning the gap. Here the CDR3 DNA reads TGTGCCAGCAGTTACATGGGGCTAGGATCACCCCTCCACTTT. This gives the protein CASSYMGLGSPLHF.

The V gene is TRBV5-6, the J gene TRBJ2-7, with 12 bases lining up with TRBD1. The CDR3 length is 15 residues. J gave up 3 bases and V 2 bases, and 3 bases lay outside the gene matches. Germline values: CDR1 SGHDT, CDR2 YYEEEE. The CDR3 reads CASSFGTGGIYEQYF. The CDR3 DNA reads TGTGCCAGCAGCTTTGGGACAGGGGGCATCTACGAGCAGTACTTC. The full variable domain, its missing parts supplied by reference TRBV5-6 and TRBJ2-7, is DAGVTQSPTHLIKTRGQQVTLRCSPKSGHDTVSWYQQALGQGPQFIFQYYEEEERQRGNFPDRFSGHQFPNYSSELNVNALLLGDSALYLCASSFGTGGIYEQYFGPGTRLTVT.

This chain joins TRBV5-1 and TRBJ2-7, with 10 positions matching TRBD2. Looked up from germline, CDR1 is SGHRS and CDR2 is YFSETQ. The length of the CDR3 is 16 residues. J lost 5 bases, V lost 4 bases, and 12 bases had no gene match. Here the CDR3 DNA reads TGCGCCAGCAGCCCATTAGCGGGAGGAAGCTGGGACGAGCAGTACTTC. Translation: CASSPLAGGSWDEQYF.

This clone was observed a handful of times. The rearrangement joins TRBV10-2 to TRBJ2-7; 13 positions agree with TRBD2. Trimming took 6 bases from V and 4 from J; bases not matched to a gene: 6. The V gene's germline CDR1 is WSHSY and CDR2 SAAADI. This CDR3 is 15 amino acids long. The CDR3 here is CASRPGLAGMYEQYF. CDR3 sequence (DNA): TGCGCCAGCAGACCGGGACTAGCGGGAATGTACGAGCAGTACTTC.

This chain uses TRBV19 with TRBJ2-3, with 7 nucleotides matching TRBD1. The germline V gene encodes CDR1 LNHDA and CDR2 SQIVND (reference sequence). CDR3 length: 16 amino acids. The ends lost 5 bases at V and 0 bases at J; junction bases unmatched: 8. In DNA form, the CDR3 reads TGTGCCAGTAGTGCCCGGACAGGCGCTAGCACAGATACGCAGTATTTT. It encodes CASSARTGASTDTQYF.

The V and J genes are TRBV5-1 and TRBJ2-7; 8 bases are shared with TRBD1. V was clipped by 2 bases and J by 2 bases; unmatched bases: 6. From germline, CDR1 is SGHRS and CDR2 YFSETQ. The CDR3 is 15 residues long. The CDR3 coding sequence is TGCGCCAGCAGCTTCTCGACAGGGGTAACCTACGAGCAGTACTTC. Protein sequence: CASSFSTGVTYEQYF.

The chain couples TRBV25-1 to TRBJ2-7; 7 bases map to TRBD2. V was pared by 6 bases and J by 4 bases, with 15 bases of the junction left unmatched. CDR1 and CDR2 from the germline V gene are MGHDK and SYGVNS. This CDR3 region has 16 residues. This CDR3 is CASSQGVGTTVYEQYF. Written as DNA, the CDR3 is TGTGCCAGCAGCCAAGGGGTCGGGACTACAGTGTACGAGCAGTACTTC.